The 17 T cell receptor beta chains below come from one sample, sequenced in a study of post-analysis software for immune sequencing data. Study-wide results and caveats: Controls showed lower frequencies than patients for roughly 5 TRBV segments, and TRBV5-6, TRBV5-1 and TRBV20-1 were among these.

Their recognized antigens are unknown. cDNA libraries for TCR beta contained unique molecular identifiers. Using its own MiXCR run on the PCR reads, TCRdb lists one record per CDR3 protein. The sample has more than 350,000 distinct CDR3 sequences, approximately 39% seen once; the top ten hold about 7.6%. Sequencing used blood. The receptors stem from a girl aged 2 to 9 with multiple sclerosis.

The V call is TRBV5-4, the J call TRBJ2-1; 11 bases align to TRBD2. J lost 7 bases, V lost 0 bases, and 6 bases had no gene match. The CDR3 runs to 16 residues. Germline V gene sequence: CDR1 SGHNT, CDR2 YYREEE (reference sequence). The CDR3 DNA sequence: TGTGCCAGCAGCTTGGCCGGACGGACTAGCGGGAATGAGCAGTTCTTC. Residues: CASSLAGRTSGNEQFF.

In nucleotides, the CDR3 is TGTGCCAGCAGCTTGGTGAGGACTAGCGGGAGGATCTACGAGCAGTACTTC. It is translated as CASSLVRTSGRIYEQYF. This chain uses TRBV11-2 with TRBJ2-7; 14 bases are shared with TRBD2. Germline V gene data show CDR1 as SGHAT and CDR2 as FQNNGV. The CDR3 has 17 amino acids. The V gene end was trimmed by 3 bases and the J gene end by 3 bases; junction bases not matched to a gene: 7.

This clonotype was detected only once. This sequence joins TRBV3-1 and TRBJ1-6; 7 positions match TRBD1. CDR3 size: 15 residues. Germline V CDR1 and CDR2: LGHDT, YNNKEL (reference sequence). With V trimmed by 4 bases and J by 6 bases, 6 bases remained unmatched. CDR3 DNA: TGTGCCAGCAGCCGAGAGACAGGGCGTAATTCACCCCTCCACTTT. This codes for CASSRETGRNSPLHF.

As regards this clonotype: Lacking the conserved final phenylalanine or tryptophan, this CDR3 likely reflects a read error. The J gene is TRBJ1-2, the V gene TRBV6-5, with 7 positions matching TRBD1. The length of the CDR3 is 15 residues. Trimming cost V 0 bases and J 2 bases; bases outside gene matches: 3. Per the germline V gene, CDR1 is MNHEY and CDR2 is SVGAGI. The CDR3 DNA is TGTGCCAGCAGTTACTCGTCCAGGGGGAACTATGGCTACACCCTC. Translation: CASSYSSRGNYGYTL.

As DNA, the CDR3 is TGTGCCAGCAGTCGATCCGGGACCCCCGCCAAGGAGCAGTTCTTC. Amino acid sequence: CASSRSGTPAKEQFF. V and J are TRBV27 and TRBJ2-1; D might be TRBD1 or TRBD2, each matching 5 bases. The V end lost 5 bases, the J end lost 10 bases, and 21 bases lay between the germline ends. The CDR3 spans 15 residues. CDR1 and CDR2 (germline): MNHEY, SMNVEV (reference sequence).

V and J are TRBV7-6 and TRBJ2-1; D uncertain. This CDR3 comprises 15 residues. The ends were cut back, 2 bases at V and 0 bases at J, with 8 bases in the middle. The germline V gene encodes CDR1 SGHVS and CDR2 FNYEAQ. The CDR3 loop reads CASSLQQSSYNEQFF. CDR3 in DNA: TGTGCCAGCAGCTTACAGCAAAGCTCCTACAATGAGCAGTTCTTC.

This clonotype appeared many times. The chain has TRBV29-1 and TRBJ2-1, with 9 bases identical to TRBD2. Germline lookup yields CDR1 SQVTM and CDR2 ANQGSEA. J lost 4 bases, V lost 3 bases, and 16 bases had no gene match. The CDR3 is 18 residues long. The CDR3 sequence: CSVDQTFRGSGGYNEQFF. For the CDR3, the DNA is TGCAGCGTTGACCAAACTTTCCGGGGTAGCGGGGGTTACAATGAGCAGTTCTTC.

CDR3 in amino acids: CASTQSGKRQREQFF. The CDR3 DNA is TGTGCCAGCACCCAGTCGGGGAAGCGGCAGCGTGAGCAGTTCTTC. V is TRBV6-6 and J is TRBJ2-1, with D tentatively TRBD2 (5 bases). This CDR3 has 15 residues. Germline V gene data show CDR1 as MNHNY and CDR2 as SVGAGI (reference sequence). V lost 7 bases and J 9 bases, leaving 22 bases between the germline ends.

This clonotype was found a few times. The rearrangement links TRBV4-1 to TRBJ2-5; the D gene is possibly TRBD1 (6 bases). The CDR3 is made up of 18 amino acids. Germline CDR1 MGHRA, CDR2 YSYEKL. V lost 3 bases to trimming and J lost 2 bases, with 22 bases between them. CDR3 nucleotides: TGCGCCAGCAGCCAGTACCCCTCGAAGCGGACAGCTCAAGAGACCCAGTACTTC. Translated, it gives CASSQYPSKRTAQETQYF.

This clonotype occurred a few times. The V call is TRBV7-9, the J call TRBJ1-5, with D unresolved. The V and J ends lost 1 base and 4 bases respectively, with 11 bases between them. This CDR3 has 15 residues. Germline CDR1 is SEHNR and CDR2 is FQNEAQ (reference sequence). CDR3 in amino acids: CASSLGRTGNQPQHF. CDR3 sequence (DNA): TGTGCCAGCAGCTTAGGCAGGACGGGGAATCAGCCCCAGCATTTT.

This clonotype was picked up a small number of times. V is TRBV7-9 and J is TRBJ1-2, with D maybe TRBD1 (5 bases). Germline assignment: CDR1 SEHNR and CDR2 FQNEAQ (reference sequence). Trimming took off 2 bases at V and 6 bases at J, with 10 bases between the two ends. This CDR3 has 13 amino acids. The CDR3 here is CASSLLAGDGYTF. CDR3 bases: TGTGCCAGCAGCTTATTGGCGGGGGATGGCTACACCTTC.

The chain joins TRBV12-3 or TRBV12-4 to TRBJ1-2; 10 bases are a match to TRBD1. Trimming removed 6 bases from V and 4 bases from J; junction bases left unmatched: 8. This CDR3 comprises 15 residues. Here the CDR3 reads CASSSPDRGIYGYTF. The CDR3 DNA follows: TGTGCCAGCAGCTCGCCGGACAGGGGGATCTATGGCTACACCTTC.

This clonotype showed up just a few times. The V gene is TRBV5-1, the J gene TRBJ2-6; the D is unclear. The V end was cut by 4 bases, the J end by 1 base, with 12 bases between. The CDR3 extends over 16 amino acids. Germline assignment: CDR1 SGHRS and CDR2 YFSETQ. CDR3 DNA: TGCGCCAGCAGCCCCCCGAGGCTTTCTGGGGCCAACGTCCTGACTTTC. Translating gives CASSPPRLSGANVLTF.

This clonotype was counted many times. The chain is built from TRBV7-9 and TRBJ2-3, with no clear D. The CDR3 is 12 residues long. V lost 4 bases and J 0 bases, leaving 2 bases between the germline ends. Germline CDR1 is SEHNR and CDR2 is FQNEAQ (reference sequence). The CDR3, as DNA: TGTGCCAGCAGCTCGAGCACAGATACGCAGTATTTT. Protein product: CASSSSTDTQYF.

V gene TRBV6-2 or TRBV6-3 combines with J gene TRBJ1-1, with 8 bases identical to TRBD1. This CDR3 has 16 residues. The J segment lost 4 bases and the V segment lost 0 bases, leaving 7 bases of the junction unmatched. Germline lookup yields CDR1 MNHEY and CDR2 SVGEGT. This CDR3 is CASSYSATGEGTEAFF. Written as DNA, the CDR3 is TGTGCCAGCAGTTACTCCGCGACAGGGGAGGGCACTGAAGCTTTCTTT.

This chain connects TRBV3-1 to TRBJ2-3; D ambiguous. The length of the CDR3 is 15 residues. The germline gives CDR1 LGHDT, CDR2 YNNKEL (reference sequence). The V and J ends lost 3 bases and 2 bases respectively, with 12 bases between them. The CDR3 DNA reads TGTGCCAGCAGCCAGGTTGCGGAGCTCACAGATACGCAGTATTTT. Its protein product is CASSQVAELTDTQYF.

This sequence joins TRBV29-1 and TRBJ1-2; D not certain. The V end was cut by 1 base, the J end by 4 bases, with 7 bases between. CDR1 SQVTM and CDR2 ANQGSEA come from the germline V gene. CDR3 length: 12 residues. CDR3 sequence reads: CSVEAPSYGYTF. For the CDR3, the DNA is TGCAGCGTTGAAGCCCCGAGCTATGGCTACACCTTC. The full variable domain, in which reference TRBV29-1 and TRBJ1-2 provide the parts outside the CDR3, is SAVISQKPSRDICQRGTSLTIQCQVDSQVTMMFWYRQQPGQSLTLIATANQGSEATYESGFVIDKFPISRPNLTFSTLTVSNMSPEDSSIYLCSVEAPSYGYTFGSGTRLTVV.